A selection of T cell receptor beta chains follows, all from one sample in a study of T-cell memory formation after mild COVID-19. Each CDR3 protein is one row after TCRdb ran MiXCR on the 5' RACE reads. The table includes about 340,000 distinct CDR3 sequences, 15% detected once. Sequencing was carried out using PBMCs or a T cell subset sorted from them (not recorded which). The receptor set was obtained from a man aged 18 to 35 who had mild COVID-19 (a few samples of this study predate the infection). Cell type and time point are not known. Both conserved end residues are part of each CDR3. Each record gives: V gene, J gene, clone size, D gene, CDR3 length, CDR3 DNA, CDR3 protein. A D gene is named only where the DNA matches it firmly. Clone size is not always given. Where it is, it says once, few, many or a class for expanded clones.

TRBV7-9	TRBJ2-5	NA	NA	12	TGTGCCAGCAGCTCCCAAGAAGAGACCCAGTACTTC	CASSSQEETQYF
TRBV7-2	TRBJ1-3	many	NA	16	TGTGCCAGCAGCTTAGCGGTCGGGGCGGGTGGAAACACCATATATTTT	CASSLAVGAGGNTIYF
TRBV5-1	TRBJ2-7	few	NA	12	TGCGCCAGCAGCTTGGCCTTCGACGAGCAGTACTTC	CASSLAFDEQYF
TRBV3-1	TRBJ1-2	NA	NA	13	TGTGCCAGCAGCCAAGCGGGGGGGACTGGCTACACCTTC	CASSQAGGTGYTF
TRBV7-7	TRBJ2-1	NA	NA	17	TGTGCCAGCAGCTTATCCCTGATAGGCGGGGATAACAATGAGCAGTTCTTC	CASSLSLIGGDNNEQFF
TRBV18	TRBJ1-1	NA	NA	14	TGTGCCAGCTCACCGGGGGGGGGCTCGCCTGAAGCTTTCTTT	CASSPGGGSPEAFF
TRBV20-1	TRBJ1-1	NA	NA	15	TGCAGTGCTAGGCCAATAACAGTCATGAACACTGAAGCTTTCTTT	CSARPITVMNTEAFF
TRBV4-2	TRBJ1-1	NA	NA	13	TGTGCCCCCATCGGCGGGGGCAGTACTGAAGCTTTCTTT	CAPIGGGSTEAFF
TRBV16	TRBJ1-1	few	NA	13	TGTGCCAGCAGCCATCTCCCCCGGGGGGAAGCTTTCTTT	CASSHLPRGEAFF
TRBV5-1	TRBJ2-3	NA	NA	14	TGCGCCAGCACCGCGACAGGGAGGACAGATACGCAGTATTTT	CASTATGRTDTQYF
TRBV18	TRBJ2-3	NA	NA	16	TGTGCCAGCTCACCTTACTTCAGCGGGAGCACAGATACGCAGTATTTT	CASSPYFSGSTDTQYF
TRBV9	TRBJ2-3	NA	NA	14	TGTGCCAGCAGCGCCTTCGGAGACACAGATACGCAGTATTTT	CASSAFGDTDTQYF
TRBV4-1	TRBJ2-6	NA	NA	17	TGCGCCAGCAGCCATTTCCCACGCCGCTCTGGGGCCAACGTCCTGACTTTC	CASSHFPRRSGANVLTF
TRBV12-3/TRBV12-4	TRBJ1-5	NA	NA	16	TGTGCCAGCAGCCTAGGTCCGGCGAACGGCAATCAGCCCCAGCATTTT	CASSLGPANGNQPQHF
TRBV4-3	TRBJ1-5	few	NA	15	TGCGCCAGCAGCCAAGATGGCCAGGGGAGGCAGCCCCAGCATTTT	CASSQDGQGRQPQHF
TRBV2	TRBJ2-3	few	TRBD2	16	TGTGCCAGCAGGCTAACTCCAGCGGGACGTGTGGATACGCAGTATTTT	CASRLTPAGRVDTQYF
TRBV5-1	TRBJ1-1	few	NA	14	TGCGCCAGCAGCTTGGAAAGGGTAGACACTGAAGCTTTCTTT	CASSLERVDTEAFF
TRBV6-2/TRBV6-3	TRBJ1-2	NA	NA	16	TGTGCCAGCAGTTATGAACCCGGTGATTTCAACTATGGCTACACCTTC	CASSYEPGDFNYGYTF
TRBV7-9	TRBJ2-5	NA	TRBD2	17	TGTGCCAGCAGCTCAGCCAGAGCGGGGGGCAAACAAGAGACCCAGTACTTC	CASSSARAGGKQETQYF
TRBV5-6	TRBJ2-2	few	TRBD1	15	TGTGCCAGCAGCTCACCTAGGGGGCCTGGCGGGGAGCTGTTTTTT	CASSSPRGPGGELFF
TRBV18	TRBJ2-7	few	NA	12	TGTGCCAGCTCACCGTTAACCTACGAGCAGTACTTC	CASSPLTYEQYF
TRBV5-6	TRBJ2-7	few	NA	15	TGTGCCAGCAGCCTGCTGAGCAGACGGACTTACGAGCAGTACTTC	CASSLLSRRTYEQYF
TRBV12-3/TRBV12-4	TRBJ2-1	few	TRBD2	16	TGTGCCAGCAGTCCCGCCGGCGGGGGGGCCCACAATGAGCAGTTCTTC	CASSPAGGGAHNEQFF
TRBV20-1	TRBJ2-3	NA	NA	14	TGCAGTGCTAGAGATAGCCAGAGGGGAGATACGCAGTATTTT	CSARDSQRGDTQYF
TRBV28	TRBJ2-2	few	TRBD2	16	TGTGCCAGCCAAGCCCCGCGGGGGGCGAACACCGGGGAGCTGTTTTTT	CASQAPRGANTGELFF
TRBV6-6	TRBJ1-5	NA	NA	16	TGTGCCAGCACCCAGAGGGGAGGGGCAGGTAATCAGCCCCAGCATTTT	CASTQRGGAGNQPQHF
TRBV9	TRBJ2-5	NA	TRBD1	15	TGTGCCAGCAGCCCCCGACAGGGACGGTCAGAGACCCAGTACTTC	CASSPRQGRSETQYF
TRBV4-2	TRBJ1-1	few	NA	15	TGTGCCAGCAGCCAAGGAGCAGGCCCGAAGACTGAAGCTTTCTTT	CASSQGAGPKTEAFF
TRBV4-3	TRBJ2-2	few	TRBD1	16	TGCGCCAGCAGCCAACCGACAGGGGGAGTCACCGGGGAGCTGTTTTTT	CASSQPTGGVTGELFF
TRBV24-1	TRBJ2-5	NA	NA	13	TGTGCCACCAGTCCCCTAGCTGGGGAGACCCAGTACTTC	CATSPLAGETQYF
TRBV4-1	TRBJ1-2	NA	NA	14	TGCGCCAGCAGCCAAGTTGGTCAGGCCCTAGGCTACACCTTC	CASSQVGQALGYTF
TRBV6-2/TRBV6-3	TRBJ2-2	NA	TRBD2	13	TGTGCCAGCAGAATAGCGGGGGCCGGGGAGCTGTTTTTT	CASRIAGAGELFF
TRBV4-1	TRBJ2-3	few	NA	16	TGCGCCAGCAGCCGATGGGGACCCGCGCCCGGGGATACGCAGTATTTT	CASSRWGPAPGDTQYF
TRBV7-2	TRBJ2-1	NA	TRBD1	16	TGTGCCAGCAGTTGGGTCCCGGGACAGGGGGTAGTTGAGCAGTTCTTC	CASSWVPGQGVVEQFF
TRBV6-5	TRBJ2-5	many	NA	15	TGTGCCAGCAGTTACTCAATCGGGGGCAGGGAGGGCCAGTACTTC	CASSYSIGGREGQYF
TRBV7-2	TRBJ2-5	many	NA	14	TGTGCCAGCAGCCCTGGCGAGGTTCGGGAGACCCAGTACTTC	CASSPGEVRETQYF
TRBV4-2	TRBJ2-2	few	NA	11	TGTGCCAGTACGACCACCGGGGAGCTGTTTTTT	CASTTTGELFF
TRBV9	TRBJ2-3	NA	TRBD2	16	TGTGCCAGCAGCGTGGGCGGGGGGCTTTACACAGATACGCAGTATTTT	CASSVGGGLYTDTQYF
TRBV28	TRBJ1-1	few	TRBD1	15	TGTGCCAGCAGCTCCCCCGCGGCAGGGGGAAACGTAGCTTTCTTT	CASSSPAAGGNVAFF
TRBV9	TRBJ2-1	few	TRBD1	15	TGTGCCAGCAGCGTTTTAGGGACAGCCTACAATGAGCAGTTCTTC	CASSVLGTAYNEQFF
TRBV10-3	TRBJ2-5	NA	NA	14	TGTGCCACGACTTCCCCACAGGGAGCGGGGACCCAGTACTTC	CATTSPQGAGTQYF
TRBV4-3	TRBJ1-4	few	NA	15	TGCGCCAGCAGCCAAGGGACATCAACTAATGAAAAACTGTTTTTT	CASSQGTSTNEKLFF
TRBV7-7	TRBJ2-1	NA	TRBD1	17	TGTGCCAGCAGCCCAGCGGCGGAACAGGGGCTCATCAATGAGCAGTTCTTC	CASSPAAEQGLINEQFF
TRBV4-1	TRBJ2-7	few	NA	15	TGCGCCAGCAGCCAAGAATACAGGCTCCTCCGCGAGCAGTACTTC	CASSQEYRLLREQYF
TRBV20-1	TRBJ2-1	NA	NA	16	TGCAGTGCTAGCGGTCCTTCGGGGGGCCAATACAATGAGCAGTTCTTC	CSASGPSGGQYNEQFF
TRBV5-1	TRBJ2-1	NA	NA	11	TGCGCCAGCAGCCCCGAACTCGAGCAGTTCTTC	CASSPELEQFF